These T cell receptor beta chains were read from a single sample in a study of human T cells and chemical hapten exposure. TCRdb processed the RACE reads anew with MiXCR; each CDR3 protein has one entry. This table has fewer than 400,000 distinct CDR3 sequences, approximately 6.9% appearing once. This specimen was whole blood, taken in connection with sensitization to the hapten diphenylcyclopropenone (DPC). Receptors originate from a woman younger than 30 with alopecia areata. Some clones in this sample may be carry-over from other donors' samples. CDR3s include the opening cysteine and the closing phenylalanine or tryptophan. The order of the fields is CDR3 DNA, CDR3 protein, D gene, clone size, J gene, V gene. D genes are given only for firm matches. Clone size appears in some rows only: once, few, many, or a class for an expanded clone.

CDR3nt: TGCGCCAGCAGCTTGCGAGCTACAGGGGTTTCCTATAATTCACCCCTCCACTTT
CDR3aa: CASSLRATGVSYNSPLHF
d_gene: TRBD1
abundance: few
j_gene: TRBJ1-6
v_gene: TRBV5-1

CDR3nt: TGTGCCATCAGTCCGTCTTCCTACGAGCAGTACTTC
CDR3aa: CAISPSSYEQYF
d_gene: -
abundance: many
j_gene: TRBJ2-7
v_gene: TRBV10-3

CDR3nt: TGTGCCAGCAGCCGCTCGGTTTGGGGCTCTGGGGCCAACGTCCTGACTTTC
CDR3aa: CASSRSVWGSGANVLTF
d_gene: -
abundance: many
j_gene: TRBJ2-6
v_gene: TRBV6-2/TRBV6-3

CDR3nt: TGCGCCAGCAGCTGGGACAGTCCCTATGGCTACACCTTC
CDR3aa: CASSWDSPYGYTF
d_gene: TRBD1
abundance: many
j_gene: TRBJ1-2
v_gene: TRBV5-1

CDR3nt: TGCAGTGCTACCCGTACTAGTTCCTACGAGCAGTACTTC
CDR3aa: CSATRTSSYEQYF
d_gene: -
abundance: few
j_gene: TRBJ2-7
v_gene: TRBV20-1

CDR3nt: TGTGCCAGCAGCCACCTCTCGGGCACCTCGTACCAAGAGACCCAGTACTTC
CDR3aa: CASSHLSGTSYQETQYF
d_gene: -
abundance: few
j_gene: TRBJ2-5
v_gene: TRBV3-1

CDR3nt: TGCGCCAGCAGTTACCTAGCGGGGAGCACAGATACGCAGTATTTT
CDR3aa: CASSYLAGSTDTQYF
d_gene: TRBD2
abundance: -
j_gene: TRBJ2-3
v_gene: TRBV5-1

CDR3nt: TGCAGTGCTAGAGAGGGTAGGGATGAGCAGTTCTTC
CDR3aa: CSAREGRDEQFF
d_gene: -
abundance: few
j_gene: TRBJ2-1
v_gene: TRBV20-1

CDR3nt: TGTGCCAGCAGTTCCCGACAGGGACTCGTTAGCAATCAGCCCCAGCATTTT
CDR3aa: CASSSRQGLVSNQPQHF
d_gene: TRBD1
abundance: few
j_gene: TRBJ1-5
v_gene: TRBV12-3/TRBV12-4

CDR3nt: TGCAGTGCTAGCTCTGGGTTTAGCAATCAGCCCCAGCATTTT
CDR3aa: CSASSGFSNQPQHF
d_gene: -
abundance: few
j_gene: TRBJ1-5
v_gene: TRBV20-1

CDR3nt: TGTGCCAGCACCCTCTCCTTGGGGAACAATGAGCAGTTCTTC
CDR3aa: CASTLSLGNNEQFF
d_gene: -
abundance: many
j_gene: TRBJ2-1
v_gene: TRBV28

CDR3nt: TGTGCCAGCAGCCGTGGGACTAGCGGCAAAAACATTCAGTACTTC
CDR3aa: CASSRGTSGKNIQYF
d_gene: TRBD2
abundance: -
j_gene: TRBJ2-4
v_gene: TRBV6-2/TRBV6-3

CDR3nt: TGTGCCAGCAGCCTACAAGGAGGGAGCACTGAAGCTTTCTTT
CDR3aa: CASSLQGGSTEAFF
d_gene: -
abundance: -
j_gene: TRBJ1-1
v_gene: TRBV7-9

CDR3nt: TGTGCCAGCAGCACAAATAAGGACAGGGCCAATGGCTACACCTTC
CDR3aa: CASSTNKDRANGYTF
d_gene: TRBD1
abundance: -
j_gene: TRBJ1-2
v_gene: TRBV7-9

CDR3nt: TGCAGTGCTTTCCGGGACAGTAGGGAAAACATTCAGTACTTC
CDR3aa: CSAFRDSRENIQYF
d_gene: TRBD1
abundance: -
j_gene: TRBJ2-4
v_gene: TRBV20-1

CDR3nt: TGTGCCAGCAGCTTAGAGTCAGGGGCGATCTCTGGGGCCAACGTCCTGACTTTC
CDR3aa: CASSLESGAISGANVLTF
d_gene: -
abundance: -
j_gene: TRBJ2-6
v_gene: TRBV7-2

CDR3nt: TGTGCCAGCAGCCGCTGGACAGGGAAGGAGAACGTAGCTTTCTTT
CDR3aa: CASSRWTGKENVAFF
d_gene: TRBD1
abundance: -
j_gene: TRBJ1-1
v_gene: TRBV7-2

CDR3nt: TGCGCCAGCAGCCCATTCCGGGACAGGGTAAATGAGCAGTTCTTC
CDR3aa: CASSPFRDRVNEQFF
d_gene: TRBD1
abundance: few
j_gene: TRBJ2-1
v_gene: TRBV4-1

CDR3nt: TGTGCCTGGAGTGTACCCGCTGAAGCTTTCTTT
CDR3aa: CAWSVPAEAFF
d_gene: -
abundance: -
j_gene: TRBJ1-1
v_gene: TRBV30

CDR3nt: TGTGCCAGCAGTGCAGAGGGACAGGGATATGGCTACACCTTC
CDR3aa: CASSAEGQGYGYTF
d_gene: TRBD1
abundance: many
j_gene: TRBJ1-2
v_gene: TRBV2

CDR3nt: TGTGCCAGCACCGAGTTGAGCAATCAGCCCCAGCATTTT
CDR3aa: CASTELSNQPQHF
d_gene: -
abundance: few
j_gene: TRBJ1-5
v_gene: TRBV6-2/TRBV6-3

CDR3nt: TGTGCCAGCAGCCCGGCGGGGGACTCTGGCTACACCTTC
CDR3aa: CASSPAGDSGYTF
d_gene: -
abundance: -
j_gene: TRBJ1-2
v_gene: TRBV5-4

CDR3nt: TGTGCCATCAGTGGGGGGGAAAAACTGTTTTTT
CDR3aa: CAISGGEKLFF
d_gene: -
abundance: few
j_gene: TRBJ1-4
v_gene: TRBV10-3

CDR3nt: TGTGCCAGCAGCCAAGAGTACGGTCGAGCGACCTACAATGAGCAGTTCTTC
CDR3aa: CASSQEYGRATYNEQFF
d_gene: -
abundance: few
j_gene: TRBJ2-1
v_gene: TRBV4-2

CDR3nt: TGTGCCAGCGGGACCAGGGAGAATCATAATTCACCCCTCCACTTT
CDR3aa: CASGTRENHNSPLHF
d_gene: -
abundance: few
j_gene: TRBJ1-6
v_gene: TRBV6-1

CDR3nt: TGTGCCAGCAGCCCGCGGACTAGCGGGGGAGGCACCGGGGAGCTGTTTTTT
CDR3aa: CASSPRTSGGGTGELFF
d_gene: TRBD2
abundance: -
j_gene: TRBJ2-2
v_gene: TRBV7-2

CDR3nt: TGTGCCAGCAGTTTAGTCGTCGCTCAGGGTGGTTTCTTT
CDR3aa: CASSLVVAQGGFF
d_gene: -
abundance: -
j_gene: TRBJ1-1
v_gene: TRBV12-3/TRBV12-4

CDR3nt: TGTGCCAGCAGCCAAGATGGGAGCGGGGGGGCGGAGGAGACCCAGTACTTC
CDR3aa: CASSQDGSGGAEETQYF
d_gene: TRBD2
abundance: many
j_gene: TRBJ2-5
v_gene: TRBV4-2

CDR3nt: TGCGCCAGCAGCCAGGAGTCACCCGGGGAGCTGTTTTTT
CDR3aa: CASSQESPGELFF
d_gene: -
abundance: many
j_gene: TRBJ2-2
v_gene: TRBV4-3

CDR3nt: TGTGCCAGCAGTTTCACGTCCCAGAACACTGAAGCTTTCTTT
CDR3aa: CASSFTSQNTEAFF
d_gene: -
abundance: -
j_gene: TRBJ1-1
v_gene: TRBV28

CDR3nt: TGCGCCAGCAGCGGGGAGAACTATGGCTACACCTTC
CDR3aa: CASSGENYGYTF
d_gene: -
abundance: many
j_gene: TRBJ1-2
v_gene: TRBV5-1

CDR3nt: TGTGCCAGTACGGGACAGTCCGCTGAAGCTTTCTTT
CDR3aa: CASTGQSAEAFF
d_gene: TRBD1
abundance: -
j_gene: TRBJ1-1
v_gene: TRBV28

CDR3nt: TGCAGCGTTGGACTAGCGGGGGCCCAAGAGACCCAGTACTTC
CDR3aa: CSVGLAGAQETQYF
d_gene: TRBD2
abundance: -
j_gene: TRBJ2-5
v_gene: TRBV29-1

CDR3nt: TGTGCCACCGGACAGGGGGGCTTCCTCTTACTCGGAAACACCATATATTTT
CDR3aa: CATGQGGFLLLGNTIYF
d_gene: TRBD1
abundance: -
j_gene: TRBJ1-3
v_gene: TRBV10-3

CDR3nt: TGCAGTGCTAGAGATGATGTAGCGGGGGGCCAGAGCTCCTACAATGAGCAGTTCTTC
CDR3aa: CSARDDVAGGQSSYNEQFF
d_gene: TRBD2
abundance: -
j_gene: TRBJ2-1
v_gene: TRBV20-1

CDR3nt: TGCGCCAGCAGCCAAGGTCAAGACAGAAGCAATCAGCCCCAGCATTTT
CDR3aa: CASSQGQDRSNQPQHF
d_gene: -
abundance: few
j_gene: TRBJ1-5
v_gene: TRBV4-1

CDR3nt: TGTGCCAGCAGCGGGGACGGGGCTGAAGCTTTCTTT
CDR3aa: CASSGDGAEAFF
d_gene: -
abundance: -
j_gene: TRBJ1-1
v_gene: TRBV12-3/TRBV12-4

CDR3nt: TGTGCCAGCAGTTTAACCGGGAACCATCAGCCCCAGCATTTT
CDR3aa: CASSLTGNHQPQHF
d_gene: -
abundance: -
j_gene: TRBJ1-5
v_gene: TRBV12-3/TRBV12-4

CDR3nt: TGTGCCAGCAGATCGCCTAGTGGAGCTGGTGAAAAACTGTTTTTT
CDR3aa: CASRSPSGAGEKLFF
d_gene: -
abundance: -
j_gene: TRBJ1-4
v_gene: TRBV6-6

CDR3nt: TGCGCCAGCAGCTTTTGGCGGTTGGGACAGGGGGCTATTCTTGGCTACACCTTC
CDR3aa: CASSFWRLGQGAILGYTF
d_gene: TRBD1
abundance: few
j_gene: TRBJ1-2
v_gene: TRBV5-1

CDR3nt: TGCAGTGCTCGCACACCAGCGGGGGGAACCTACGAGCAGTACTTC
CDR3aa: CSARTPAGGTYEQYF
d_gene: TRBD2
abundance: -
j_gene: TRBJ2-7
v_gene: TRBV20-1

CDR3nt: TGTGCCAGCAGTTACCAGGGGGCAGGAGCATACTATGGCTACACCTTC
CDR3aa: CASSYQGAGAYYGYTF
d_gene: TRBD1
abundance: few
j_gene: TRBJ1-2
v_gene: TRBV6-5

CDR3nt: TGTGCCAGCAGTTTAGTCCCAGGGGGTTCCTACGAGCAGTACTTC
CDR3aa: CASSLVPGGSYEQYF
d_gene: TRBD1
abundance: -
j_gene: TRBJ2-7
v_gene: TRBV12-3/TRBV12-4

CDR3nt: TGCAGTGCGGGGAGAGACACTGAAGCTTTCTTT
CDR3aa: CSAGRDTEAFF
d_gene: -
abundance: few
j_gene: TRBJ1-1
v_gene: TRBV20-1

CDR3nt: TGCAGTGCTAGAGGGCCTCTAGCGGGGGGAGGAGAGCAGTTCTTC
CDR3aa: CSARGPLAGGGEQFF
d_gene: TRBD2
abundance: many
j_gene: TRBJ2-1
v_gene: TRBV20-1

CDR3nt: TGCAGCGTCCCAGGGACAGGGAAAGGCTACACCTTC
CDR3aa: CSVPGTGKGYTF
d_gene: TRBD1
abundance: -
j_gene: TRBJ1-2
v_gene: TRBV29-1

CDR3nt: TGTGCCACAGGGGCAGGGGCGCGGAATGAGCAGTTCTTC
CDR3aa: CATGAGARNEQFF
d_gene: -
abundance: few
j_gene: TRBJ2-1
v_gene: TRBV27

CDR3nt: TGTGCCAGTACCACCGGACAGGCCCCGAACAATGAGCAGTTCTTC
CDR3aa: CASTTGQAPNNEQFF
d_gene: TRBD1
abundance: few
j_gene: TRBJ2-1
v_gene: TRBV19

CDR3nt: TGTGCCAGCAGCACAACAGGGGAAACTGAAGCTTTCTTT
CDR3aa: CASSTTGETEAFF
d_gene: TRBD1
abundance: -
j_gene: TRBJ1-1
v_gene: TRBV7-2

CDR3nt: TGCAGTGCCCTTAAGGGGGCGAAGTTCAATGAGCAGTTCTTC
CDR3aa: CSALKGAKFNEQFF
d_gene: TRBD1
abundance: few
j_gene: TRBJ2-1
v_gene: TRBV20-1

CDR3nt: TGCGCCAGCAGCCTCACCGAGGATCTGGCCTACGAGCAGTACTTC
CDR3aa: CASSLTEDLAYEQYF
d_gene: -
abundance: many
j_gene: TRBJ2-7
v_gene: TRBV4-3

CDR3nt: TGCAGCGTTCGCGGTGTGGATGGCTACACCTTC
CDR3aa: CSVRGVDGYTF
d_gene: -
abundance: -
j_gene: TRBJ1-2
v_gene: TRBV29-1

CDR3nt: TGTGCCAGCAGATTACTGACAGGGATGACCTACGAGCAGTACTTC
CDR3aa: CASRLLTGMTYEQYF
d_gene: TRBD1
abundance: many
j_gene: TRBJ2-7
v_gene: TRBV6-2/TRBV6-3

CDR3nt: TGTGCCAGCATCCTGGGTAGCGGCACAGATACGCAGTATTTT
CDR3aa: CASILGSGTDTQYF
d_gene: -
abundance: few
j_gene: TRBJ2-3
v_gene: TRBV7-2

CDR3nt: TGTGCCAGCAGCTCCCTCCTCTTTTTGACAGTCGTAGATGAGCAGTTCTTC
CDR3aa: CASSSLLFLTVVDEQFF
d_gene: -
abundance: -
j_gene: TRBJ2-1
v_gene: TRBV7-2